Reported below is one TCR beta chain. This table comes from immunoSEQ multiplex PCR, and its TCRdb copy is limited to in-frame clones, with some not included. The table includes about 7,400 clones, under 85% detected once. This record belongs to a study of tumor T cells in aggressive B-cell lymphoma. Trimming shortened V by 5 bases and J by 2 bases, and 16 bases separated the two germline ends. This CDR3 comprises 16 residues. The V gene's germline CDR1 is SGHTA and CDR2 FQGNSA. Sequencing was done on a sample of tumor tissue. This receptor was identified in an adult with diffuse large B cell lymphoma. The rearrangement links TRBV7-2 to TRBJ1-5; D is perhaps TRBD1 (6 bases). CDR3 in DNA: TGTGCCAGCAGCCTTTCAGGGGATGGAGGCAATCAGCCCCAGCATTTT. It yields the protein CASSLSGDGGNQPQHF.